This T cell receptor (beta chain) was sequenced in a study of blood T cell repertoires in COVID-19. Background on the study: Spain, Italy and the United States supplied samples that represented acute and convalescent COVID-19.

Germline V lookup: CDR1 ENHRY, CDR2 SYGVKD. After removal of 7 bases from V and 4 bases from J, the junction contained 14 bases not matched to a gene. There are 19 residues in the CDR3. Only in-frame clones appear in the TCRdb table, and some are missing; sequencing was by immunoSEQ multiplex PCR. The profile shows about 150,000 clones, 85% to 90% of them singletons. The rearrangement links TRBV10-3 to TRBJ2-6, with 12 bases fitting TRBD2. The receptor was isolated from a man in his fifties or sixties with active COVID-19. Sequencing was carried out using peripheral blood. CDR3 sequence (DNA): TGTGCCATCAAGTCTAGCGGGGGGGTACCCCCCTTGGGGGCCAACGTCCTGACTTTC. This sequence encodes CAIKSSGGVPPLGANVLTF.